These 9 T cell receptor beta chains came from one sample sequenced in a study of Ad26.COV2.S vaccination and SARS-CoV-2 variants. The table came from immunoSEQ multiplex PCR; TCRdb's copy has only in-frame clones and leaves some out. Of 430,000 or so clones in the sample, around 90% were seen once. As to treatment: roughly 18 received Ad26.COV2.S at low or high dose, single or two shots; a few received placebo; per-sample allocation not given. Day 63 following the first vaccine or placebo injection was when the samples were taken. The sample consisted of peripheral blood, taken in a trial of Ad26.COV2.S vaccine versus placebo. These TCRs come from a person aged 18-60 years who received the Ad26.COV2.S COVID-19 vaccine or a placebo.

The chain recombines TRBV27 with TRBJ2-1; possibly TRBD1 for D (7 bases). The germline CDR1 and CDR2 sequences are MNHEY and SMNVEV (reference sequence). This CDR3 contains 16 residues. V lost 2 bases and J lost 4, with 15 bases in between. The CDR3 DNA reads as TGTGCCAGCAGTTTACCCCGAGCAGGGGGGTACAATGAGCAGTTCTTC. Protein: CASSLPRAGGYNEQFF.

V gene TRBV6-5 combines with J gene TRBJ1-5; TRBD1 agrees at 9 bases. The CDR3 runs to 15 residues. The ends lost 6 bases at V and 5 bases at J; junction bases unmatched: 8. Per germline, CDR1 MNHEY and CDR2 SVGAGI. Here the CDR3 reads CASSVRDRAYQPQHF. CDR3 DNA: TGTGCCAGCAGCGTACGGGACAGGGCGTATCAGCCCCAGCATTTT.

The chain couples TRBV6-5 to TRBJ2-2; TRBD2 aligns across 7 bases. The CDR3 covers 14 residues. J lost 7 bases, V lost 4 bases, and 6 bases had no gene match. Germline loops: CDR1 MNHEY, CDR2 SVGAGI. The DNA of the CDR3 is TGTGCCAGCAGTTTCGGCGGGAGACACGGGGAGCTGTTTTTT. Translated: CASSFGGRHGELFF.

The CDR3 loop reads CASRPGTSGRYNEQFF. The DNA for the CDR3 is TGTGCCAGCAGACCCGGGACTAGCGGTCGATACAATGAGCAGTTCTTC. The chain is built from TRBV28 and TRBJ2-1; 11 bases are shared with TRBD2. V trimming: 6 bases; J trimming: 4 bases; junction bases outside the gene matches: 8. This CDR3 contains 16 residues. Germline V gene lookup returns CDR1 MDHEN and CDR2 SYDVKM.

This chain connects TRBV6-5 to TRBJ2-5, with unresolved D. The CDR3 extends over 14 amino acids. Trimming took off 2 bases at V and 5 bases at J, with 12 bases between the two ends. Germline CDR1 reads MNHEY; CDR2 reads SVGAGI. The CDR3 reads CASSYNGQAETQYF. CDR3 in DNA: TGTGCCAGCAGTTACAATGGGCAAGCGGAGACCCAGTACTTC.

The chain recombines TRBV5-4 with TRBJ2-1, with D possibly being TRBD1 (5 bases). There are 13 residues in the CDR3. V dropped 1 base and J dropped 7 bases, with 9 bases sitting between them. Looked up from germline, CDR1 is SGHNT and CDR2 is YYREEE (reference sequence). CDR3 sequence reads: CASSLTTANEQFF. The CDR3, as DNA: TGTGCCAGCAGCTTGACGACAGCTAATGAGCAGTTCTTC.

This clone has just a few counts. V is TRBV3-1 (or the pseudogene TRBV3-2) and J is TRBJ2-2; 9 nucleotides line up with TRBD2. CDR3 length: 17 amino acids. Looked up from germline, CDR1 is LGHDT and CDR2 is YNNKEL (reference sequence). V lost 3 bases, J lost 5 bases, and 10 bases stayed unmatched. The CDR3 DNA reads TGTGCCAGCAGCCAGTTGAGTAGCGGGAGATATACCGGGGAGCTGTTTTTT. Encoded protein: CASSQLSSGRYTGELFF.

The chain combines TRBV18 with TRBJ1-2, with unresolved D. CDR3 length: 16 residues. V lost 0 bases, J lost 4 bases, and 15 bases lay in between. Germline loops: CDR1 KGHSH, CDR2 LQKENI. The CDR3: CASSPPGPEEPYGYTF. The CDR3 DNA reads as TGTGCCAGCTCACCACCGGGTCCCGAAGAGCCCTATGGCTACACCTTC.

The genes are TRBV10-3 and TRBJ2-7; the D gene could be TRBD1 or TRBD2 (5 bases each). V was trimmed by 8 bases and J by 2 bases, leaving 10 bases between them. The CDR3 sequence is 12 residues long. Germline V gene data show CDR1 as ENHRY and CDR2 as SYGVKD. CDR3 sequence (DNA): TGTGCCATCCGGGACGGAGCCTACGAGCAGTACTTC. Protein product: CAIRDGAYEQYF.